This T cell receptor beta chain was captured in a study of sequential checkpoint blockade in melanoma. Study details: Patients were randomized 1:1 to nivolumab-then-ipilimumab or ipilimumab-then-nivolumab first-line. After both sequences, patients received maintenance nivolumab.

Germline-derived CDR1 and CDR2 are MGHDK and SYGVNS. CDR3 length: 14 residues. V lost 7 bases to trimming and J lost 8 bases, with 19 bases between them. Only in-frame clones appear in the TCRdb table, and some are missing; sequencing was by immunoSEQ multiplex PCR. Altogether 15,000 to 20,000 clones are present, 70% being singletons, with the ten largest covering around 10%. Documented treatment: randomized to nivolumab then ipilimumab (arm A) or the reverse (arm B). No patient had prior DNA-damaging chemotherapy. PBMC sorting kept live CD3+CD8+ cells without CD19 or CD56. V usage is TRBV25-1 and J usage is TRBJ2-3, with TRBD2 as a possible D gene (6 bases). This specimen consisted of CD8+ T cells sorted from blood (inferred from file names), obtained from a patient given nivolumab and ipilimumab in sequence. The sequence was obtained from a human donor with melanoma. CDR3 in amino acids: CASTQSGEKGTQYF. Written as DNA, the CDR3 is TGTGCCAGCACCCAATCGGGGGAGAAAGGTACGCAGTATTTT.